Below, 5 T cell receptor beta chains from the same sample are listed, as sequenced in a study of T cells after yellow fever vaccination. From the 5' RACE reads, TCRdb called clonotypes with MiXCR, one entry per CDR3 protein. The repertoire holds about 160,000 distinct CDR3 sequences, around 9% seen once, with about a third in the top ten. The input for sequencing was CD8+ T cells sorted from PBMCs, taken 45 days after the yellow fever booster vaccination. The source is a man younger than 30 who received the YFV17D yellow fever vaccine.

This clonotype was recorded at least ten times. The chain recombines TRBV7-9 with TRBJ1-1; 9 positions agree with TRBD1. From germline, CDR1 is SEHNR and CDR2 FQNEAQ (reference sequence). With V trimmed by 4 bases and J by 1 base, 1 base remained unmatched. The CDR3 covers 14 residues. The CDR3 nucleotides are TGTGCCAGCAGCTCGGGACAGGGGAACACTGAAGCTTTCTTT. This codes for CASSSGQGNTEAFF.

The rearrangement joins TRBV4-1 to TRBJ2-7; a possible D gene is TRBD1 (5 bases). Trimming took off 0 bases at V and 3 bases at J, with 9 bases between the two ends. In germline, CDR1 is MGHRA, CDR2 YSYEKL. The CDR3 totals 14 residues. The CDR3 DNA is TGCGCCAGCAGCCAAGAGACAGAGCACTACGAGCAGTACTTC. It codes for CASSQETEHYEQYF.

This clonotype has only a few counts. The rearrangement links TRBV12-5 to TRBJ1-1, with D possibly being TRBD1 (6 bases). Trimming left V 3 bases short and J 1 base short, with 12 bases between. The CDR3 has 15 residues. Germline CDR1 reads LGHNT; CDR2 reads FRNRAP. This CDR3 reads CASGFLQGENTEAFF. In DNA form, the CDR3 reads TGTGCTAGTGGTTTCTTACAGGGAGAGAACACTGAAGCTTTCTTT.

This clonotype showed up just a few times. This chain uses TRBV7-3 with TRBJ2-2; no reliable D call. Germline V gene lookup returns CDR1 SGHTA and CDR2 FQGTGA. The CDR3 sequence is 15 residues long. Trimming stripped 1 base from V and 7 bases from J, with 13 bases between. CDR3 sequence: CASSLRLGPLGELFF. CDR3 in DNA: TGTGCCAGCAGCTTAAGATTGGGCCCCCTCGGGGAGCTGTTTTTT.

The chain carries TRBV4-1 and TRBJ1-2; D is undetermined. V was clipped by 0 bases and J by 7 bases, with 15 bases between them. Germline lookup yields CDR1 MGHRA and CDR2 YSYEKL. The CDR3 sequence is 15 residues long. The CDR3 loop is CASSQEPQVISGYTF. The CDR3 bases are TGCGCCAGCAGCCAAGAACCCCAGGTTATCTCTGGCTACACCTTC.